A selection of T cell receptor beta chains follows, all from one sample in a study of metastatic and nonmetastatic thyroid tumors. TCRdb re-clonotyped the PCR reads via MiXCR. The table shows roughly 23,000 clones, with 15% to 20% occurring only once. Sequencing was carried out using adjacent normal tissue. The receptors were gathered from a male donor with papillary thyroid cancer or a benign thyroid nodule (not recorded which). Some clones in this sample may be carry-over from other donors' samples. The CDR3 runs from the conserved cysteine through the conserved F or W. D genes are given only for firm matches. Where a row states a size, it is once, few, many or the class of an expanded clone; other rows omit it.

J gene | D gene | V gene | clone size | CDR3 protein | CDR3 DNA
TRBJ2-2 | - | TRBV30 | many | CAWSSGGELFF | TGTGCCTGGAGTTCGGGCGGGGAGCTGTTTTTT
TRBJ2-7 | - | TRBV6-1 | - | CASTSIGRQREQYF | TGTGCCAGCACCTCCATAGGACGGCAGCGCGAGCAGTACTTC
TRBJ2-7 | - | TRBV28 | - | CARSFIQVGYEQYF | TGTGCCAGAAGTTTCATTCAGGTCGGCTACGAGCAGTACTTC
TRBJ2-1 | - | TRBV4-1 | many | CASSQGRARRSYNEQFF | TGCGCCAGCAGCCAGGGACGGGCTAGGCGCTCCTACAATGAGCAGTTCTTC
TRBJ2-1 | - | TRBV9 | - | CASSVGVTGAYNEQFF | TGTGCCAGCAGCGTAGGGGTGACTGGGGCTTACAATGAGCAGTTCTTC
TRBJ2-1 | TRBD2 | TRBV28 | - | CASSTFTSGSNEQFF | TGTGCCAGCAGTACTTTTACTAGCGGGAGCAATGAGCAGTTCTTC
TRBJ2-5 | - | TRBV18 | many | CASLEAEETQYF | TGTGCCAGCTTAGAAGCAGAAGAGACCCAGTACTTC
TRBJ1-1 | TRBD1 | TRBV12-3/TRBV12-4 | medium-sized | CASSPRQGGKAFF | TGTGCCAGCAGTCCGCGCCAGGGGGGAAAAGCTTTCTTT
TRBJ2-1 | - | TRBV5-8 | many | CAKKKGGYSYNEQFF | TGTGCAAAAAAGAAAGGCGGGTACTCCTACAATGAGCAGTTCTTC
TRBJ1-2 | - | TRBV7-9 | - | CASSLHRDYGYIF | TGCGCCAGCAGCTTGCACAGGGACTATGGCTACATCTTC
TRBJ1-1 | - | TRBV7-2 | medium-sized | CASKRTGTEAFF | TGTGCCAGCAAGAGGACTGGCACTGAAGCTTTCTTT
TRBJ1-2 | TRBD1 | TRBV6-6 | few | CASSYPTGEKYGYTF | TGTGCCAGCAGTTACCCAACAGGGGAAAAATATGGCTACACCTTC
TRBJ2-7 | - | TRBV6-1 | - | CASRTGLLSYEQYF | TGTGCCAGCAGGACTGGCCTCCTCTCCTACGAGCAGTACTTC
TRBJ2-2 | - | TRBV12-3/TRBV12-4 | - | CASTPPAGTPFNTGELFF | TGTGCCAGCACCCCCCCCGCAGGGACACCATTTAACACAGGGGAGCTGTTTTTT